This T cell receptor beta chain originates from a study of T cell responses to AZD1222 COVID-19 vaccine. General observations from the study: Clonal diversity may have been underestimated, and the donors were mostly white British, with more females than males. Nearly half of spike-specific TCRs reportedly target variant regions that are unmutated in the B.1.351 and B.1.1.7 variants.

Recipients boosted at about 4 weeks or about 12 weeks are pooled. TCRdb's table, derived via immunoSEQ multiplex PCR, lists solely in-frame clones and lacks some. Among 150,000 to 190,000 clones listed, approximately 90% were seen once. Germline V gene sequence: CDR1 MGHRA, CDR2 YSYEKL. Trimming removed 2 bases from V and 4 bases from J, with 8 bases in between. The CDR3 has 13 amino acids. As regards this clone: Its antigen remains unknown.

The starting material was peripheral blood, obtained 28 days after the second AZD1222 dose. V is TRBV4-1 and J is TRBJ1-2; perhaps TRBD1 as D (5 bases). The receptor's source is an adult who received the AZD1222 COVID-19 vaccine. For the CDR3, the DNA is TGCGCCAGCAGCCAAAGGGACGGCTATGGCTACACCTTC. Its translation: CASSQRDGYGYTF.